The 32 T cell receptor beta chains reported below all come from one sample, sequenced in a study of cytomegalovirus exposure and HLA in healthy donors. A multiplex PCR was run with 60 Vbeta primers and 13 Jbeta primers. Generated by immunoSEQ multiplex PCR, the TCRdb table keeps only in-frame clones and is missing some. This sample has some 120,000 clones, with 82% found just once. The sample comprised PBMCs. Receptor source: a male donor in good health and CMV-seropositive.

The chain carries TRBV28 and TRBJ1-1; D might be TRBD1 (5 bases). This CDR3 is built from 15 residues. Germline CDR1 and CDR2: MDHEN and SYDVKM. V was trimmed by 4 bases and J by 4 bases, leaving 16 bases between them. The CDR3 region is CASSSGSRAGTEAFF. The CDR3 nucleotides are TGTGCCAGCAGTTCCGGAAGCAGGGCCGGCACTGAAGCTTTCTTT.

This clone was seen a handful of times. The chain is built from TRBV7-8 and TRBJ2-3; 12 bases match TRBD2. Germline loops: CDR1 SGHVS, CDR2 FQNEAQ. This CDR3 contains 19 residues. J lost 4 bases, V lost 5 bases, and 16 bases had no gene match. The CDR3 is CASSGRLAGALTGADTQYF. In nucleotides, the CDR3 is TGTGCCAGCAGCGGCCGACTAGCGGGAGCTCTAACTGGGGCAGATACGCAGTATTTT. The full variable domain, its missing parts supplied by reference TRBV7-8 and TRBJ2-3, is GAGVSQSPRYKVAKRGQDVALRCDPISGHVSLFWYQQALGQGPEFLTYFQNEAQLDKSGLPSDRFFAERPEGSVSTLKIQRTQQEDSAVYLCASSGRLAGALTGADTQYFGPGTRLTVL.

On this clone itself: A junction end diverges from the germline sequence, so it may reflect a read error. The chain is built from TRBV5-1 and TRBJ2-4; TRBD1 agrees at 9 bases. The CDR3 spans 16 residues. Germline lookup yields CDR1 SGHRS and CDR2 YFSETQ. CDR3 sequence reads: CASSRSPGQGQNSQYF. The CDR3 DNA is TGCGCCAGCAGCCGATCACCGGGACAGGGTCAAAACAGTCAGTACTTC.

The V and J genes are TRBV28 and TRBJ2-7; 14 nucleotides line up with TRBD2. The CDR3 runs 14 residues. Germline CDR1 and CDR2: MDHEN and SYDVKM. J lost 5 bases, V lost 7 bases, and 4 bases had no gene match. CDR3 amino acids: CASMGTSGRDEQYF. CDR3 in DNA: TGTGCCAGCATGGGGACTAGCGGGAGAGACGAGCAGTACTTC.

The V and J genes are TRBV25-1 and TRBJ2-1; TRBD1 aligns across 9 bases. CDR3 length: 14 amino acids. V was pared by 7 bases and J by 9 bases, with 10 bases of the junction left unmatched. The V gene's germline CDR1 is MGHDK and CDR2 SYGVNS. CDR3 nucleotides: TGTGCCAGCATCTCCGGGACAGGGAGGGGTGAGCAGTTCTTC. Translation gives CASISGTGRGEQFF.

This clone appeared a single time. J is TRBJ1-1 and V is TRBV27; D unresolved. The V end lost 5 bases, the J end lost 0 bases, and 10 bases lay between the germline ends. The CDR3 has 14 amino acids. Per the germline V gene, CDR1 is MNHEY and CDR2 is SMNVEV (reference sequence). CDR3 DNA sequence: TGTGCCAGCAGTACTCGGGGAATGAACACTGAAGCTTTCTTT. It encodes CASSTRGMNTEAFF.

Notes on this clone: The identical CDR3 is also encoded by other nucleotide sequences in the sample. The gene calls are TRBV18 and TRBJ2-7; 7 bases agree with TRBD2. The germline gives CDR1 KGHSH, CDR2 LQKENI. CDR3 length equals 13 residues. The V segment lost 3 bases and the J segment 3 bases; nucleotides outside the gene matches: 2. Here the CDR3 reads CASSPPGGYEQYF. DNA for the CDR3: TGTGCCAGCTCACCTCCGGGGGGCTACGAGCAGTACTTC.

The V gene is TRBV5-3, the J gene TRBJ1-5, with D unclear. TRBV5-3 is an ORF, with its function uncertain. The V end lost 4 bases, the J end lost 2 bases, and 16 bases lay between the germline ends. The CDR3 covers 16 residues. DNA of the CDR3: TGTGCCAGAAGCCCCGGCCTGGGAGGTCGCAATCAGCCCCAGCATTTT. Translating it yields CARSPGLGGRNQPQHF.

The chain uses TRBV5-6 and TRBJ2-2, with D unclear. This CDR3 has 12 residues. V was pared by 2 bases and J by 6 bases, with 5 bases between. Looked up from germline, CDR1 is SGHDT and CDR2 is YYEEEE. The CDR3 DNA reads TGTGCCAGCAGCTTACTTGCCGGGGAGCTGTTTTTT. Protein sequence: CASSLLAGELFF. Complete variable domain (other parts from reference TRBV5-6 and TRBJ2-2): DAGVTQSPTHLIKTRGQQVTLRCSPKSGHDTVSWYQQALGQGPQFIFQYYEEEERQRGNFPDRFSGHQFPNYSSELNVNALLLGDSALYLCASSLLAGELFFGEGSRLTVL.

The V and J genes are TRBV19 and TRBJ2-2; D is perhaps TRBD1 (6 bases). CDR1 is LNHDA, CDR2 SQIVND, per germline (reference sequence). Trimming pared 3 bases from V and 9 bases from J, leaving 11 bases between. CDR3 size: 13 residues. In DNA, the CDR3 is TGTGCCAGTAGTATGGACAGAAACAGGGAGCTGTTTTTT. This translates into CASSMDRNRELFF.

This chain connects TRBV27 to TRBJ2-7; D ambiguous. This CDR3 is 11 amino acids long. Trimming removed 8 bases from V and 0 bases from J, with 5 bases in between. The germline CDR1 and CDR2 sequences are MNHEY and SMNVEV (reference sequence). The chain's CDR3 is CASYSSYEQYF. CDR3 DNA sequence: TGTGCCAGCTATAGCTCCTACGAGCAGTACTTC.

The chain employs TRBV2 and TRBJ2-7, with D perhaps matching TRBD2 (6 bases). Trimming left V 7 bases short and J 1 base short, with 8 bases between. The CDR3 length is 12 residues. Germline V CDR1 and CDR2: SNHLY, FYNNEI. This CDR3 is CASTGDSYEQYF. The CDR3 coding sequence is TGTGCCAGCACGGGAGATTCCTACGAGCAGTACTTC.

The CDR3, as DNA: TGTGCCAGCAGTCCGAACCTAGCGGGAGGTACAGATACGCAGTATTTT. It translates to CASSPNLAGGTDTQYF. This rearrangement joins TRBV28 to TRBJ2-3; TRBD2 matches at 11 bases. CDR3 length: 16 amino acids. Germline trimming cut 5 bases from V and 3 bases from J; bases unmatched to any gene: 7. Germline CDR1 reads MDHEN; CDR2 reads SYDVKM. Drawing the rest from reference TRBV28 and TRBJ2-3, the complete variable domain is DVKVTQSSRYLVKRTGEKVFLECVQDMDHENMFWYRQDPGLGLRLIYFSYDVKMKEKGDIPEGYSVSREKKERFSLILESASTNQTSMYLCASSPNLAGGTDTQYFGPGTRLTVL.

V and J are TRBV7-3 and TRBJ2-3; perhaps TRBD2 as D (5 bases). V was clipped by 4 bases and J by 2 bases, with 10 bases between them. Looked up from germline, CDR1 is SGHTA and CDR2 is FQGTGA. The CDR3 loop spans 14 amino acids. This chain's CDR3 is CASSSGLSTDTQYF. For the CDR3, the DNA is TGTGCCAGCAGCTCCGGACTTTCCACAGATACGCAGTATTTT.

V and J are TRBV5-4 and TRBJ1-1; TRBD1 is a possible D gene (5 bases). Germline CDR1 reads SGHNT; CDR2 reads YYREEE (reference sequence). The CDR3 is 14 amino acids. V lost 0 bases and J lost 5, with 11 bases in between. CDR3 DNA: TGTGCCAGCAGCTTGGCCGGGGGGAATACTGAAGCTTTCTTT. Amino acids: CASSLAGGNTEAFF.

The rearrangement uses TRBV28 and TRBJ2-7; TRBD2 might be the D (6 bases). Trimming removed 6 bases from V and 3 bases from J, with 15 bases in between. The CDR3 has 14 amino acids. Germline CDR1 MDHEN, CDR2 SYDVKM. The CDR3 here is CASSDPGSFYEQYF. Here the CDR3 DNA reads TGTGCCAGCAGCGACCCCGGGAGTTTCTACGAGCAGTACTTC.

The chain combines TRBV18 with TRBJ2-2, with D unclear. The CDR3 extends over 14 amino acids. Trimming removed 1 base from V and 0 bases from J, with 3 bases in between. The germline V gene has CDR1 KGHSH and CDR2 LQKENI. CDR3 protein: CASSPLTNTGELFF. Written as DNA, the CDR3 is TGTGCCAGCTCACCACTTACGAACACCGGGGAGCTGTTTTTT.

The V and J genes are TRBV9 and TRBJ2-1; D perhaps matches TRBD2 (6 bases). This CDR3 region has 15 residues. Per the germline V gene, CDR1 is SGDLS and CDR2 is YYNGEE. The germline V and J ends were trimmed by 0 bases and 4 bases, with 11 bases remaining between them. CDR3 in amino acids: CASSVGTTHYNEQFF. The CDR3 DNA reads TGTGCCAGCAGCGTAGGGACTACACATTACAATGAGCAGTTCTTC.

The chain combines TRBV7-9 with TRBJ2-6; 8 bases line up with TRBD1. CDR3 length equals 17 residues. CDR1 SEHNR and CDR2 FQNEAQ come from the germline V gene (reference sequence). Unmatched junction bases numbered 4, after V lost 1 base and J lost 2 bases. The CDR3 nucleotides are TGTGCCAGCAGCTTAGGGGACAGGCCTACTGGGGCCAACGTCCTGACTTTC. Translated, it gives CASSLGDRPTGANVLTF.

The chain joins TRBV28 to TRBJ2-7, with D possibly matching TRBD2 (5 bases). The length of the CDR3 is 16 residues. CDR1 is MDHEN and CDR2 is SYDVKM in the germline V gene. V was shortened by 3 bases and J by 3 bases, with 18 bases between the two germline ends. The CDR3 loop is CASSFIPQRGHYEQYF. The CDR3 DNA is TGTGCCAGCAGTTTTATCCCTCAGCGAGGGCACTACGAGCAGTACTTC. Full variable domain (remainder filled in from reference TRBV28 and TRBJ2-7): DVKVTQSSRYLVKRTGEKVFLECVQDMDHENMFWYRQDPGLGLRLIYFSYDVKMKEKGDIPEGYSVSREKKERFSLILESASTNQTSMYLCASSFIPQRGHYEQYFGPGTRLTVT.

The CDR3 DNA reads as TGTGCCAGCAGCTTAGAACAGGGCTATGGCTACACCTTC. Its translation is CASSLEQGYGYTF. V gene TRBV5-6 combines with J gene TRBJ1-2; possibly TRBD1 for D (6 bases). The germline gives CDR1 SGHDT, CDR2 YYEEEE. V dropped 2 bases and J dropped 4 bases, with 9 bases sitting between them. The length of the CDR3 is 13 residues.

The chain links TRBV19 to TRBJ1-4; 7 bases are a match to TRBD1. V trimming: 3 bases; J trimming: 4 bases; junction bases outside the gene matches: 5. This CDR3 has 15 amino acids. Germline V gene lookup returns CDR1 LNHDA and CDR2 SQIVND (reference sequence). CDR3 sequence: CASSMPGQSNEKLFF. In nucleotides, the CDR3 is TGTGCCAGTAGTATGCCGGGACAGAGTAATGAAAAACTGTTTTTT.

The rearrangement uses TRBV7-3 and TRBJ2-1; 10 nucleotides line up with TRBD2. Trimming removed 2 bases from V and 8 bases from J; junction bases left unmatched: 9. The CDR3 contains 16 residues. In germline, CDR1 is SGHTA, CDR2 FQGTGA. In nucleotides, the CDR3 is TGTGCCAGCAGCTTAGCAGCCGCTAGCGGGAGTCATGAGCAGTTCTTC. Translated, it gives CASSLAAASGSHEQFF.

The chain is built from TRBV2 and TRBJ2-1; 7 nucleotides agree with TRBD1. Trimming at V came to 6 bases and at J to 0 bases, leaving 8 bases not matched to a gene. CDR3 size: 16 residues. The germline gives CDR1 SNHLY, CDR2 FYNNEI. The CDR3 loop is CASRPGGSHSYNEQFF. CDR3 coding DNA: TGTGCCAGCAGGCCAGGGGGTTCCCACTCCTACAATGAGCAGTTCTTC.

The gene calls are TRBV27 and TRBJ1-3, with 9 bases that match TRBD1. J was trimmed by 1 base and V by 6 bases; bases with no gene match: 4. This CDR3 spans 15 amino acids. In germline, CDR1 is MNHEY, CDR2 SMNVEV (reference sequence). CDR3 nucleotide sequence: TGTGCCAGCAGGCTACAGGGGGCGTCTGGAAACACCATATATTTT. Encoded protein: CASRLQGASGNTIYF.

DNA for the CDR3: TGTGCCAGCAGTTTAGTGCCCTACCTCTACGAGCAGTACTTC. Its translation: CASSLVPYLYEQYF. V is TRBV28 and J is TRBJ2-7; D uncertain. The CDR3 sequence is 14 residues long. The germline V and J ends were trimmed by 2 bases and 3 bases, with 11 bases remaining between them. Germline-derived CDR1 and CDR2 are MDHEN and SYDVKM.

The chain uses TRBV7-3 and TRBJ2-1; a possible D gene is TRBD2 (6 bases). CDR1 is SGHTA and CDR2 is FQGTGA in the germline V gene. Trimming took 4 bases from V and 5 from J, leaving 9 bases between them. This CDR3 is 13 amino acids long. The CDR3 DNA is TGTGCCAGCAGCTCCGCGGGGCACAATGAGCAGTTCTTC. Protein: CASSSAGHNEQFF.

The CDR3 nucleotides read TGTGCCAGCAGCTTAGACAGGATTCGCTCTGGAAACACCATATATTTT. Protein: CASSLDRIRSGNTIYF. V is TRBV7-8 and J is TRBJ1-3, with D possibly matching TRBD1 (5 bases). The germline V gene encodes CDR1 SGHVS and CDR2 FQNEAQ. The CDR3 totals 16 residues. Trimming left V 1 base short and J 0 bases short, with 10 bases between.

The V and J genes are TRBV19 and TRBJ2-7; no clear D gene. CDR1 is LNHDA and CDR2 is SQIVND in the germline V gene (reference sequence). There are 13 residues in the CDR3. Trimming shortened V by 10 bases and J by 0 bases, and 13 bases separated the two germline ends. The CDR3 sequence: CATMTETSYEQYF. For the CDR3, the DNA is TGTGCCACGATGACTGAGACCTCCTACGAGCAGTACTTC. Complete variable domain (other parts from reference TRBV19 and TRBJ2-7): DGGITQSPKYLFRKEGQNVTLSCEQNLNHDAMYWYRQDPGQGLRLIYYSQIVNDFQKGDIAEGYSVSREKKESFPLTVTSAQKNPTAFYLCATMTETSYEQYFGPGTRLTVT.

This chain links TRBV5-1 with TRBJ1-2; 8 nucleotides match TRBD1. The germline V gene encodes CDR1 SGHRS and CDR2 YFSETQ. This CDR3 comprises 15 residues. Germline trimming cut 4 bases from V and 0 bases from J; bases unmatched to any gene: 5. In DNA, the CDR3 is TGCGCCAGCAGCATGTCGGACAGGGCTAACTATGGCTACACCTTC. Translated: CASSMSDRANYGYTF.

As to this clone: Germline is not matched at one junction end, which may reflect a read error. The chain combines TRBV19 with TRBJ2-6; tentatively, D is TRBD1 (5 bases). CDR3 length: 15 residues. Looked up from germline, CDR1 is LNHDA and CDR2 is SQIVND (reference sequence). The CDR3 is CASSIPRSGANGLTF. The CDR3, as DNA: TGTGCCAGTAGTATCCCCCGCTCTGGGGCCAACGGCCTGACTTTC.

The rearrangement links TRBV11-2 to TRBJ2-5; D ambiguous. The DNA matches TRBJ2-7 better at its end, which makes the J call doubtful. This CDR3 has 13 amino acids. Germline-derived CDR1 and CDR2 are SGHAT and FQNNGV. DNA for the CDR3: TGTGCCAGCAGCTTAGAGCCGAGCTACGAGCAGTACTTC. This codes for CASSLEPSYEQYF.